Listed below are T cell receptor beta chains from one sample, sequenced in a study of CD8+CD57+ T cells in acquired aplastic anemia. Each CDR3 protein is one row after TCRdb ran MiXCR on the reads. The data show roughly 180,000 distinct CDR3 sequences, with about 47% seen just once and roughly 3% held by the top ten. Sequencing was carried out using sorted CD4+, CD8+, or CD8+CD57+ T cells (not recorded which) from PBMCs. The receptors here all came from a human donor in good health. The CDR3 runs from the conserved cysteine through the conserved F or W. Fields, in order: J gene, clone size, D gene, V gene, CDR3 DNA, CDR3 protein. A D gene is named only where the DNA matches it firmly. The size field is filled for only some rows; it gives once, few, many or a size class.

TRBJ2-1 NA TRBD2 TRBV28 TGTGCCAGCAGTTCCCTAGCGGGATCCCGGCATGAGCAGTTCTTC CASSSLAGSRHEQFF
TRBJ1-6 many NA TRBV7-9 TGTGCCAGCAGCAGAGGGGCTTCAGGGAATAATTCACCCCTCCACTTT CASSRGASGNNSPLHF
TRBJ2-2 many NA TRBV20-1 TGCAGTGCTAGAGAGGCCAGCAAAATGAACACCGGGGAGCTGTTTTTT CSAREASKMNTGELFF
TRBJ2-7 NA TRBD1 TRBV24-1 TGTGCCACCAGTGACGAGACAGGGGGTAACTACGAGCAGTACTTC CATSDETGGNYEQYF
TRBJ2-4 NA NA TRBV29-1 TGCAGCGTTACGCCATTGGGAGGAGTCGGAAACATTCAGTACTTC CSVTPLGGVGNIQYF
TRBJ2-5 NA TRBD2 TRBV9 TGTGCCAGCAGCCTCAGCGGGGGGACCCAAGAGACCCAGTACTTC CASSLSGGTQETQYF
TRBJ1-3 NA TRBD1 TRBV6-1 TGTGCCAGCAGTCCCACAGGGGATACGGGAAACACCATATATTTT CASSPTGDTGNTIYF
TRBJ2-1 many NA TRBV20-1 TGCAGTGCTAGAGACCGGGCAGGGACCGAATCCTACAATGAGCAGTTCTTC CSARDRAGTESYNEQFF
TRBJ2-7 NA TRBD1 TRBV12-3/TRBV12-4 TGTGCCAGCAGCCAACCGGGACAGGGGTCGTACGAGCAGTACTTC CASSQPGQGSYEQYF
TRBJ2-3 NA NA TRBV20-1 TGCAGTGCTAGCTCCCCCGCGTGGGGTGGGGATACGCAGTATTTT CSASSPAWGGDTQYF
TRBJ2-7 NA TRBD1 TRBV3-1 TGTGCCAGCAGCCATGACCGGACAGGGGGGCAGTACTTC CASSHDRTGGQYF
TRBJ2-7 many NA TRBV5-4 TGTGCCAGCAGCGTAAGACAGGGGGCGGGAGCGGGAGGCCCCTACGAGCAGTACTTC CASSVRQGAGAGGPYEQYF
TRBJ2-7 many TRBD2 TRBV20-1 TGCAGTGCTCTGGTGACTAGCCGGCGCTACGAGCAGTACTTC CSALVTSRRYEQYF
TRBJ2-7 few NA TRBV7-2 TGTGCCAGCAGCTTAGAGAGGTGGGAGCAGTACTTC CASSLERWEQYF
TRBJ1-1 once NA TRBV24-1 TGTGCCACCAGTTTTGGGGGGAACACTGAAGCTTTCTTT CATSFGGNTEAFF
TRBJ2-7 many NA TRBV7-2 TGTGCCAGCAGCATAAGACCTAGCATCGGTTACGAGCAGTACTTC CASSIRPSIGYEQYF
TRBJ2-7 few NA TRBV28 TGTGCCAGCAGCCACGGGGGGCAGGGGGCTGACGAGCAGTACTTC CASSHGGQGADEQYF
TRBJ2-1 many NA TRBV24-1 TGTGCCACCAGCTCCCCGACTAGTCTGTTCTACAATGAGCAGTTCTTC CATSSPTSLFYNEQFF
TRBJ2-3 NA NA TRBV19 TGTGCCAGTAGTATATTCGGGTCAGATACGCAGTATTTT CASSIFGSDTQYF
TRBJ1-2 NA NA TRBV19 TGTGCCAGTAGCCCCTCCGCTCTGGGTGGCTACACCTTC CASSPSALGGYTF
TRBJ1-1 NA TRBD1 TRBV29-1 TGCAGCGTTGAGGGCAGGGGGACCACTGAAGCTTTCTTT CSVEGRGTTEAFF
TRBJ2-7 once NA TRBV19 TGTGCCAGTAGTATTGAGGACAGCTACGAGCAGTACTTC CASSIEDSYEQYF
TRBJ1-1 NA NA TRBV29-1 TGCAGCGTTGAAGGACACAGGGACACTGAAGCTTTCTTT CSVEGHRDTEAFF
TRBJ2-5 many NA TRBV19 TGTGCCAGTAGTATTTCGAGTAGCCAAGAGACCCAGTACTTC CASSISSSQETQYF